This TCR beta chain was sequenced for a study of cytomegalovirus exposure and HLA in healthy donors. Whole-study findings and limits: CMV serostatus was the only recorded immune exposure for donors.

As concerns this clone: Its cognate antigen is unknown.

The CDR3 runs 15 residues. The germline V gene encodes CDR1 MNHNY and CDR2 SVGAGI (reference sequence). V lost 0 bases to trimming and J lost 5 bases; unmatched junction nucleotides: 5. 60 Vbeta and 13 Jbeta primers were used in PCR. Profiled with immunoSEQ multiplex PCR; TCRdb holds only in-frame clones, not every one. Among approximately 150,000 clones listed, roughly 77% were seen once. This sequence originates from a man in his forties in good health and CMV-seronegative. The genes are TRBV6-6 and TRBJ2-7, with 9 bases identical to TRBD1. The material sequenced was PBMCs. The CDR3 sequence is CASSYSDRGWNEQYF. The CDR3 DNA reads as TGTGCCAGCAGTTACTCGGACAGGGGTTGGAACGAGCAGTACTTC.